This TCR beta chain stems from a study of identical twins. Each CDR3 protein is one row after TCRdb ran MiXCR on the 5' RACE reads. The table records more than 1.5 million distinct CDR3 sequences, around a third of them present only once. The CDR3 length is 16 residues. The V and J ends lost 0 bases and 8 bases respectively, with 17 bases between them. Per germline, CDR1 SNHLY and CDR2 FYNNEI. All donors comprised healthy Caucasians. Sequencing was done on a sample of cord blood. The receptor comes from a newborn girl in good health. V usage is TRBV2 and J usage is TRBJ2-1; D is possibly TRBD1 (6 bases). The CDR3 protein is CASSEAGTLKGDEQFF. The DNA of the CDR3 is TGTGCCAGCAGTGAAGCTGGGACACTAAAAGGGGATGAGCAGTTCTTC.